This T cell receptor (beta chain) emerged from a study of T cells in localized non-small cell lung cancer. Study-level findings and limits: It was uninvolved adjacent lung that showed the highest T cell clonality, exceeding tumor. A median approximately 57 of the top 100 tumor clones appeared in adjacent lung. A higher density of T cells in blood coincided with extended overall survival. Only one tumor region was sequenced, so heterogeneity remains possible.

Generated by immunoSEQ multiplex PCR, the TCRdb table keeps only in-frame clones and is missing some. This table has tens of thousands of clones, approximately 84% appearing once. CDR3 length: 14 amino acids. Germline loops: CDR1 SNHLY, CDR2 FYNNEI. Trimming pared 4 bases from V and 4 bases from J, leaving 13 bases between. This clone came up a few times. Its target is unknown. V is TRBV2 and J is TRBJ1-2; TRBD1 might be the D (6 bases). The clonotype comes from a female donor older than 55 with stage I lung adenocarcinoma. The sequencing here drew on peripheral blood, taken before any cancer treatment. Here the CDR3 reads CASSGSTGSYGYTF. The DNA of the CDR3 is TGTGCCAGCAGTGGGAGTACAGGGAGCTATGGCTACACCTTC.